This TCR beta chain was sequenced for a study of a mutant IDH1 vaccine in newly diagnosed glioma. At the level of the study: Patients in the study were vaccinated eight times, receiving shots in weeks 1, 3, 5, 7, 11, 15, 19 and 23. Patients previously underwent radiotherapy, temozolomide, or both, and most underwent both.

Worth noting for this clone: Its target is not known.

The CDR3 loop spans 15 amino acids. V lost 5 bases, J lost 4 bases, and 5 bases stayed unmatched. From germline, CDR1 is ENHRY and CDR2 SYGVKD. Generated by immunoSEQ multiplex PCR, the TCRdb table keeps only in-frame clones and is missing some. Here the sample spans roughly 120,000 clones, around three quarters being singletons. Time point: week 11, during vaccination. Vaccinated patients received 300 ug of mutant IDH1 20-mer peptide per dose, with topical imiquimod. Patients carried new grade 3 or 4 IDH1-mutant astrocytomas lacking nuclear ATRX. The rearrangement joins TRBV10-3 to TRBJ2-2; TRBD2 matches at 9 bases. The material sequenced was PBMCs, taken from a glioma patient whose treatment included an IDH1 peptide vaccine. The receptor was isolated from a man aged 35-49 years with glioma. CDR3 sequence: CAISPREGVTGELFF. DNA of the CDR3: TGTGCCATCAGTCCGCGGGAGGGGGTCACCGGGGAGCTGTTTTTT.